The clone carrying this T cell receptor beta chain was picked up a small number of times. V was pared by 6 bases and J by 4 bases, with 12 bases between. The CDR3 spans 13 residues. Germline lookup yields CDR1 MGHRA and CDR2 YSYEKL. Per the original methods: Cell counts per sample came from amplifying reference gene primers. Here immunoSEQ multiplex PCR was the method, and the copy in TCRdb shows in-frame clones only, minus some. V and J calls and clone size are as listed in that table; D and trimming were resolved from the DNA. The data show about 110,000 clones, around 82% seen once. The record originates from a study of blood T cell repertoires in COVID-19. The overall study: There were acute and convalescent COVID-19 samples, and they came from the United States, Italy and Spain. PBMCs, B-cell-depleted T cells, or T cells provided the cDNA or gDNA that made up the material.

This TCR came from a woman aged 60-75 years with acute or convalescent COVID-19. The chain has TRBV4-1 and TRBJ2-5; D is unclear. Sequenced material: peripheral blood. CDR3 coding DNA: TGCGCCAGCAGTACCTCCCCAGGAGAGACCCAGTACTTC. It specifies CASSTSPGETQYF.